Listed here are 10 T cell receptor beta chains from one sample, sequenced in a study of blood T cell repertoires in COVID-19. Measured with immunoSEQ multiplex PCR; TCRdb has only the in-frame clones, and not every one. The sample has around 310,000 clones; around 92% are singletons. Sequenced material: PBMCs or T cells enriched from blood (not recorded which). Every receptor here comes from a woman in her twenties or thirties who had recovered from COVID-19.

The rearrangement links TRBV25-1 to TRBJ2-3; D possibly corresponds to TRBD1 (5 bases). Germline-derived CDR1 and CDR2 are MGHDK and SYGVNS. The CDR3 is 12 residues long. V was pared by 6 bases and J by 6 bases, with 10 bases between. The CDR3 sequence is CASRDIPDTQYF. The CDR3 nucleotides are TGTGCCAGCAGGGACATCCCCGATACGCAGTATTTT.

This clone has just one count. This chain connects TRBV7-8 to TRBJ1-2; D remains unclear. CDR1 is SGHVS, CDR2 FQNEAQ, per germline. V was pared by 3 bases and J by 2 bases, with 10 bases between. The CDR3 spans 14 residues. The CDR3: CASSFGRENYGYTF. The CDR3 DNA reads as TGTGCCAGCAGCTTCGGGCGGGAAAACTATGGCTACACCTTC.

This chain joins TRBV5-1 and TRBJ1-4, with D possibly TRBD1 on 5 matching bases. CDR3 size: 15 residues. V lost 7 bases, J lost 5 bases, and 18 bases lay in between. The germline gives CDR1 SGHRS, CDR2 YFSETQ. For the CDR3, the DNA is TGCGCCAGCGGACGGGACGGGAGGGACAATGAAAAACTGTTTTTT. It translates to CASGRDGRDNEKLFF. Full variable domain (outside the CDR3, taken from reference TRBV5-1 and TRBJ1-4): KAGVTQTPRYLIKTRGQQVTLSCSPISGHRSVSWYQQTPGQGLQFLFEYFSETQRNKGNFPGRFSGRQFSNSRSEMNVSTLELGDSALYLCASGRDGRDNEKLFFGSGTQLSVL.

A note on this clone: The junction and the germline gene differ at one end; a read error may be behind it. The chain combines TRBV28 with TRBJ2-6; tentative D call: TRBD1 (6 bases). The germline V gene has CDR1 MDHEN and CDR2 SYDVKM. This CDR3 is built from 21 residues. CDR3 nucleotides: TGTGCCAGCAGTTTAGGCATGGTGGGTGGACAGAAGACCTCTGGGGTCAACGTCCTGACTTTC. Amino acids: CASSLGMVGGQKTSGVNVLTF.

The chain carries TRBV6-1 and TRBJ2-7; maybe TRBD2 (6 bases). The CDR3 is 14 amino acids. Germline assignment: CDR1 MNHNS and CDR2 SASEGT. Trimming took off 3 bases at V and 3 bases at J, with 12 bases between the two ends. The CDR3 reads CASSDREQNYEQYF. For the CDR3, the DNA is TGTGCCAGCAGTGACCGGGAGCAGAACTACGAGCAGTACTTC.

The chain couples TRBV10-1 to TRBJ2-4; TRBD2 matches at 8 bases. CDR3 length equals 15 residues. The germline gives CDR1 WNHNN, CDR2 SYGVQD (reference sequence). V dropped 0 bases and J dropped 8; count of bases not matched to a gene: 6. The CDR3 nucleotides are TGCGCCAGCAGTGAGTCCCCGGGACTAGTGGACATTCAGTACTTC. Protein sequence: CASSESPGLVDIQYF.

J is TRBJ2-7 and V is TRBV3-1 (or the pseudogene TRBV3-2); 7 nucleotides line up with TRBD2. The CDR3 runs 12 residues. The V gene end was trimmed by 1 base and the J gene end by 11 bases; junction bases not matched to a gene: 5. Per the germline V gene, CDR1 is LGHDT and CDR2 is YNNKEL (reference sequence). CDR3: CASSQGGGSEYF. CDR3 nucleotides: TGTGCCAGCAGCCAAGGGGGGGGTTCCGAGTACTTC.

The chain links TRBV14 to TRBJ1-1; tentatively, D is TRBD1 (6 bases). The CDR3 length is 14 residues. Germline loops: CDR1 SGHDN, CDR2 FVKESK. V was pared by 0 bases and J by 6 bases, with 11 bases between. As DNA, the CDR3 is TGTGCCAGCAGCCAAGAAAACAGGGACCCTGAAGCTTTCTTT. The encoded protein is CASSQENRDPEAFF.

This clone was detected only once. The CDR3 DNA follows: TGTGCCAGCAGACCCTCTCTAGCGGGATCCACAGATACGCAGTATTTT. As protein: CASRPSLAGSTDTQYF. The V and J genes are TRBV3-1 (or the pseudogene TRBV3-2) and TRBJ2-3; 9 bases fit TRBD2. The V segment lost 6 bases and the J segment 2 bases; nucleotides outside the gene matches: 9. Germline V gene data show CDR1 as LGHDT and CDR2 as YNNKEL (reference sequence). The CDR3 loop spans 16 amino acids.

Only one count was recorded for this clone. The CDR3 DNA sequence: TGTGCCAGCAGCGTAGGGGTTGCGCAGCGTCTTTCTGGGGCCAACGTCCTGACTTTC. Translating gives CASSVGVAQRLSGANVLTF. The rearrangement joins TRBV9 to TRBJ2-6; D unclear. Germline CDR1 reads SGDLS; CDR2 reads YYNGEE. The CDR3 consists of 19 residues. V lost 0 bases and J 1 base, leaving 17 bases between the germline ends.